This T cell receptor (beta chain) was retrieved from a study of T cell responses to AZD1222 COVID-19 vaccine. Findings and limits, study-wide: Repertoires were obtained solely post-peak T cell response. Baseline seropositivity occurred in only 5 to 7 AZD1222 recipients. Close to half of all spike-specific TCRs reportedly target regions of the variants that are unmutated. The sample set comprised mostly white British donors with more females, and clonal diversity was possibly underestimated.

The CDR3 spans 15 residues. V dropped 4 bases and J dropped 2 bases, with 12 bases sitting between them. Germline loops: CDR1 MNHEY, CDR2 SVGAGI. The table came from immunoSEQ multiplex PCR; TCRdb's copy has only in-frame clones and leaves some out. The sample includes about 150,000 clones, less than 90% of them seen just once. This clone was recorded once. No antigen is known for it. This receptor was identified in an adult in good health. The specimen was peripheral blood, collected on day 0 of MenACWY control vaccination. J is TRBJ2-1 and V is TRBV6-5; D may be TRBD1 (6 bases). The CDR3 spells CASSFTGLTYNEQFF. CDR3 in DNA: TGTGCCAGCAGTTTTACAGGGTTGACCTACAATGAGCAGTTCTTC.